This T cell receptor (beta chain) was found in a study of PD-1 blockade in classical Hodgkin lymphoma. Whole-study findings and limits: Exclusion applied to patients who initiated nivolumab less than 1 year following ASCT. Complete responders had baseline diversity similar to newly diagnosed patients.

Concerning this clone: The antigen remains unidentified.

Libraries were prepared by immunoSEQ multiplex PCR; TCRdb keeps only in-frame clonotypes and omits some of them. Altogether some 95,000 clones are present, 75% to 90% being singletons, with the ten largest covering roughly 10%. This CDR3 is 14 amino acids long. Germline V CDR1 and CDR2: SGHAT, FQDESV (reference sequence). Trimming cost V 7 bases and J 8 bases, with 18 bases left between them. Autologous stem cell transplantation was followed by relapse in every patient, and brentuximab vedotin exposure varied. Best responses fell into complete response, partial response or progressive disease. The sequencing here drew on peripheral blood mononuclear cells (PBMCs), taken before the second cycle of nivolumab. The V and J genes are TRBV11-1 and TRBJ2-1; the D gene is possibly TRBD2 (6 bases). The origin of this receptor is a human donor with classical Hodgkin lymphoma. The CDR3 sequence is CASNLGVWEDEQFF. In DNA, the CDR3 is TGTGCCAGCAACCTGGGGGTTTGGGAGGATGAGCAGTTCTTC.